This TCR beta chain emerged from a study of control samples from healthy donors and cancer patients. This CDR3 spans 15 amino acids. Per germline, CDR1 LNHNV and CDR2 YYDKDF (reference sequence). The V gene lost 0 bases and the J gene lost 3 bases, with 12 bases spanning the gap. The protocol was immunoSEQ multiplex PCR, while the TCRdb copy is restricted to in-frame clones and leaves out a portion. The sample gives about 65,000 clones, just over 90% of which show up once; roughly 1.2% is in the top ten. This clone was found once. This chain uses TRBV15 with TRBJ2-7; D is unclear. The sequence came from a woman between 45 and 65 years old with colorectal cancer. Sequenced input: PBMCs. CDR3 in DNA: TGTGCCACCAGCAGAGATTTGGCAATCGGCTACGAGCAGTACTTC. Its translation: CATSRDLAIGYEQYF.